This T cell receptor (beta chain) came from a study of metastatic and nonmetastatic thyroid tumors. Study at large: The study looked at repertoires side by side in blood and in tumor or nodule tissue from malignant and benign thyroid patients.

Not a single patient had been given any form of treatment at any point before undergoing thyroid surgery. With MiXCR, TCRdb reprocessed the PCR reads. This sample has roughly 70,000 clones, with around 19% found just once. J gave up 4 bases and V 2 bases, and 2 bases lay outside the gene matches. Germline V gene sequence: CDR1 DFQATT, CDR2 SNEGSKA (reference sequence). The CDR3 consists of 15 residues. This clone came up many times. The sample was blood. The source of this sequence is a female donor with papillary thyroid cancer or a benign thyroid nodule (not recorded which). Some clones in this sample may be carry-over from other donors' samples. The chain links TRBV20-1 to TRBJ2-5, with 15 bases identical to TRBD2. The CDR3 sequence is CSARPGLAGGETQYF. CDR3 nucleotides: TGCAGTGCTAGACCGGGACTAGCGGGAGGAGAGACCCAGTACTTC.